Listed here are 6 T cell receptor beta chains from one sample, sequenced in a study of CD8+ T cells in alopecia areata. Extracted RNA was reverse transcribed, and the resulting cDNA served as sequencing template. Sequencing was performed with immunoSEQ multiplex PCR; in TCRdb, only in-frame clones are kept and a portion is missing. Of approximately 100,000 clones in the sample, about three fifths were seen once. Regarding treatment: oral pan-JAK inhibitor, 5-10 mg twice daily. The input for sequencing was CD8+ T cells sorted from blood, taken at roughly week 58, from a patient treated with tofacitinib. Source of these receptors: a human donor with alopecia areata.

The gene calls are TRBV5-1 and TRBJ2-7, with TRBD1 matching over 7 bases. Germline V gives CDR1 SGHRS, CDR2 YFSETQ. The CDR3 contains 16 residues. J was trimmed by 0 bases and V by 4 bases; bases with no gene match: 10. The DNA for the CDR3 is TGCGCCAGCAGCCCGACCTTGGGACAGAGCTCCTACGAGCAGTACTTC. Residues: CASSPTLGQSSYEQYF.

The chain uses TRBV7-9 and TRBJ1-5; TRBD1 might be the D (6 bases). The V end was cut by 5 bases, the J end by 0 bases, with 11 bases between. The germline gives CDR1 SEHNR, CDR2 FQNEAQ (reference sequence). The CDR3 runs to 15 residues. DNA for the CDR3: TGTGCCAGCAGCCACGGGACAAATAGCAATCAGCCCCAGCATTTT. Residues: CASSHGTNSNQPQHF.

This clone has a single count. CDR3 region: CARSQGSGYEQYF. CDR3 sequence (DNA): TGTGCCAGATCACAGGGTTCGGGCTACGAGCAGTACTTC. V is TRBV2 and J is TRBJ2-7, with a possible D match to TRBD1 (6 bases). The CDR3 is 13 amino acids. V was cut by 9 bases and J by 3 bases, with 15 bases left in between. The germline V gene encodes CDR1 SNHLY and CDR2 FYNNEI. Variable domain in full (rest from reference TRBV2 and TRBJ2-7): EPEVTQTPSHQVTQMGQEVILRCVPISNHLYFYWYRQILGQKVEFLVSFYNNEISEKSEIFDDQFSVERPDGSNFTLKIRSTKLEDSAMYFCARSQGSGYEQYFGPGTRLTVT.

The rearrangement joins TRBV30 to TRBJ2-3; D remains ambiguous. The length of the CDR3 is 15 residues. V gave up 0 bases and J gave up 4 bases, with 14 bases separating them. Germline lookup yields CDR1 GTSNPN and CDR2 SVGIG (reference sequence). CDR3 sequence (DNA): TGTGCCTGGAGTGTATGGGATACGGGCTCAGATACGCAGTATTTT. Translating gives CAWSVWDTGSDTQYF.

V gene TRBV7-8 combines with J gene TRBJ1-6; D is perhaps TRBD1 (5 bases). This CDR3 has 18 residues. V lost 0 bases, J lost 0 bases, and 12 bases lay in between. Germline V gives CDR1 SGHVS, CDR2 FQNEAQ. The CDR3 coding sequence is TGTGCCAGCAGCTTAGCGGCGGGGACCGACTCCTATAATTCACCCCTCCACTTT. Its translation: CASSLAAGTDSYNSPLHF.

In its sample, this clone ranks as medium-sized. V and J are TRBV4-2 and TRBJ1-5; D ambiguous. V lost 5 bases to trimming and J lost 3 bases, with 11 bases between them. The V gene's germline CDR1 is LGHNA and CDR2 YNFKEQ. This CDR3 region has 14 residues. CDR3 in amino acids: CASSSEQPNQPQHF. The CDR3 DNA is TGTGCCAGCAGCTCGGAGCAGCCCAATCAGCCCCAGCATTTT.